A selection of T cell receptor beta chains follows, all from one sample in a study of CD8+ T cells in alopecia areata. Sequencing used immunoSEQ multiplex PCR; TCRdb keeps in-frame clones, though not all of them. The data contain some 170,000 clones, around 58% of them singletons. Sequenced material: CD4+ T cells sorted from blood, taken between weeks 55 and 65, from a patient treated with tofacitinib. The source is a human donor with alopecia areata. CDR3s include the opening cysteine and the closing phenylalanine or tryptophan.

V gene: TRBV5-6
J gene: TRBJ2-6
CDR3 protein: CASSLVDSGANVLTF

V gene: TRBV29-1
J gene: TRBJ1-5
CDR3 protein: CSIKGQNQPQHF

V gene: TRBV27
J gene: TRBJ2-3
CDR3 protein: CASSLKRITDTQYF

V gene: TRBV28
J gene: TRBJ2-6
CDR3 protein: CASSPAFAGANVLTF

V gene: TRBV5-1
J gene: TRBJ2-3
CDR3 protein: CASRAGTPSYLSTQYF

V gene: TRBV4-1
J gene: TRBJ2-7
CDR3 protein: CASSQASGEQYF

V gene: TRBV27
J gene: TRBJ2-5
CDR3 protein: CASSLAVQETQYF

V gene: TRBV14
J gene: TRBJ2-5
CDR3 protein: CASSRTSGGYETQYF

V gene: TRBV2
J gene: TRBJ1-6
CDR3 protein: CASRGTGTNPPLHF

V gene: TRBV27
J gene: TRBJ2-7
CDR3 protein: CASSPTGGIYEQYF

V gene: TRBV30
J gene: TRBJ1-1
CDR3 protein: CAWSVAAPGAFF

V gene: TRBV6-5
J gene: TRBJ1-2
CDR3 protein: CASSYNYGYTF

V gene: TRBV28
J gene: TRBJ2-3
CDR3 protein: CASSRSGATDTQYF

V gene: TRBV6-5
J gene: TRBJ1-4
CDR3 protein: CASTQGRSEKLFF

V gene: TRBV27
J gene: TRBJ2-5
CDR3 protein: CASSLGGTQYF

V gene: TRBV7-3
J gene: TRBJ2-2
CDR3 protein: CASSLRQRGNTGELFF

V gene: TRBV20-1
J gene: TRBJ2-5
CDR3 protein: CSAGRSETQYF

V gene: TRBV29-1
J gene: TRBJ1-3
CDR3 protein: CSVEGRNSGNTIYF

V gene: TRBV4-2
J gene: TRBJ2-1
CDR3 protein: CASSQGLAGGIDEQFF

V gene: TRBV2
J gene: TRBJ1-5
CDR3 protein: CASKADSNQPQHF

V gene: TRBV29-1
J gene: TRBJ2-3
CDR3 protein: CSVAVAGGTDTQYF

V gene: TRBV29-1
J gene: TRBJ2-3
CDR3 protein: CSVDTRTWGFPSTDTQYF

V gene: TRBV11-3
J gene: TRBJ2-5
CDR3 protein: CASSLYPRGTQYF

V gene: TRBV9
J gene: TRBJ1-6
CDR3 protein: CASSERQGDNSPLHF

V gene: TRBV10-3
J gene: TRBJ2-5
CDR3 protein: CAIKQGSRETQYF

V gene: TRBV7-9
J gene: TRBJ2-5
CDR3 protein: CASSNGTAFSGTQYF

V gene: TRBV30
J gene: TRBJ1-6
CDR3 protein: CAWSPSLSSPLHF

V gene: TRBV15
J gene: TRBJ1-3
CDR3 protein: CATSRDGTGGAAIYF

V gene: TRBV18
J gene: TRBJ2-7
CDR3 protein: CASSQAGARSEQYF

V gene: TRBV19
J gene: TRBJ1-5
CDR3 protein: CASSGTGVVAQHF

V gene: TRBV29-1
J gene: TRBJ2-7
CDR3 protein: CSVRPRLAQSYEQYF

V gene: TRBV10-3
J gene: TRBJ1-2
CDR3 protein: CAIRGQAANYGYTF

V gene: TRBV5-1
J gene: TRBJ1-1
CDR3 protein: CASSLELNTEAFF

V gene: TRBV5-1
J gene: TRBJ2-1
CDR3 protein: CASSFSGTGAFEQFF

V gene: TRBV28
J gene: TRBJ1-5
CDR3 protein: CASRTGGQAANQPQHF

V gene: TRBV6-6
J gene: TRBJ2-7
CDR3 protein: CASSPRQGNSYEQYF

V gene: TRBV25-1
J gene: TRBJ1-1
CDR3 protein: CASSEYLKGKGGNTEAFF

V gene: TRBV7-9
J gene: TRBJ2-7
CDR3 protein: CASSSQGWYEQYF

V gene: TRBV2
J gene: TRBJ1-5
CDR3 protein: CASSGKAGVYSNQPQHF

V gene: TRBV15
J gene: TRBJ2-5
CDR3 protein: CATSRGDPAGETQYF

V gene: TRBV23-1
J gene: TRBJ1-5
CDR3 protein: CASSQGRYNQPQHF

V gene: TRBV6-5
J gene: TRBJ2-5
CDR3 protein: CASSKLQGRETQYF

V gene: TRBV23-1
J gene: TRBJ1-5
CDR3 protein: CASSRGQGSHNQPQHF

V gene: TRBV9
J gene: TRBJ1-5
CDR3 protein: CASSVGQASNQPQHF

V gene: TRBV27
J gene: TRBJ2-7
CDR3 protein: CASSTPRDKFEQYF

V gene: TRBV10-3
J gene: TRBJ2-7
CDR3 protein: CAISGAYEQYF

V gene: TRBV6-1
J gene: TRBJ1-1
CDR3 protein: CASSERRGANTEAFF

V gene: TRBV25-1
J gene: TRBJ2-7
CDR3 protein: CASSDRGVLNEQYF

V gene: TRBV7-9
J gene: TRBJ1-2
CDR3 protein: CASSPPRVSVYGYTF

V gene: TRBV7-2
J gene: TRBJ2-7
CDR3 protein: CASSWDGYEQYF

V gene: TRBV27
J gene: TRBJ2-7
CDR3 protein: CASSTFIQRSSYEQYF

V gene: TRBV25-1
J gene: TRBJ2-7
CDR3 protein: CASSELQEYEQYF